This TCR beta chain was recovered during a study of regulatory T cells in long-lasting Graves disease. Regarding time point: persistent/refractory GD, antithyroid drugs over 5 years with positive TRAb. PBMC RNA served as the TCR library source. This CDR3 is 16 amino acids long. V dropped 1 base and J dropped 7 bases, with 17 bases sitting between them. Germline V CDR1 and CDR2: WSHSY, SAAADI. CDR3 regions were amplified by Arm-PCR using iRepertoire HTBI primers to build TCR beta libraries. TCRdb itself ran the multiplex PCR reads through MiXCR, one entry per CDR3 protein. The table shows 600,000 to 850,000 distinct CDR3 sequences, with about 30% occurring only once.

This material consisted of peripheral blood mononuclear cells (PBMCs), taken when the disease was refractory, from a patient treated with antithyroid drugs. This TCR was sampled from a female donor with Graves disease. The chain links TRBV10-2 to TRBJ1-5; weak D call: TRBD1 (6 bases). DNA of the CDR3: TGCGCCAGCAGTGAGTTTAAGGACAGTCTGGGGCAGCCCCAGCATTTT. Translated, it gives CASSEFKDSLGQPQHF.